This T cell receptor (beta chain) was documented in a study of T cells in Graves' hyperthyroidism and ophthalmopathy. General study results and limits: Blood shared most expanded thyroid clonotypes above 0.001.

Germline CDR1 SGHNT, CDR2 YYREEE (reference sequence). This CDR3 is built from 14 residues. Trimming shortened V by 1 base and J by 5 bases, and 12 bases separated the two germline ends. To note about this clonotype: Its antigen is still unknown.

Diagnoses were made from clinical symptoms, serum measures (thyroxine and TRAb), thyroid ultrasound and orbital computed tomography. The source of the PBMCs was 8.5 to 10 ml of fresh peripheral blood. Using RNA transcripts as the source, TCR beta CDR3 regions were amplified. Using the HTBI primer set, a first-round RT-PCR was run on the TCR CDR3. TCRdb independently ran MiXCR on the multiplex PCR reads; one entry per CDR3 protein. The table shows hundreds of thousands of distinct CDR3 sequences, with roughly 21% occurring only once. The chain links TRBV5-4 to TRBJ2-5; D ambiguous. Material: blood. The TCR was taken from a middle-aged man with Graves' ophthalmopathy. CDR3 coding DNA: TGTGCCAGCAGCTTGAGGTTGTCCCGGGAGACCCAGTACTTC. Translation gives CASSLRLSRETQYF. The full variable domain, its missing parts supplied by reference TRBV5-4 and TRBJ2-5, is ETGVTQSPTHLIKTRGQQVTLRCSSQSGHNTVSWYQQALGQGPQFIFQYYREEENGRGNFPPRFSGLQFPNYSSELNVNALELDDSALYLCASSLRLSRETQYFGPGTRLLVL.